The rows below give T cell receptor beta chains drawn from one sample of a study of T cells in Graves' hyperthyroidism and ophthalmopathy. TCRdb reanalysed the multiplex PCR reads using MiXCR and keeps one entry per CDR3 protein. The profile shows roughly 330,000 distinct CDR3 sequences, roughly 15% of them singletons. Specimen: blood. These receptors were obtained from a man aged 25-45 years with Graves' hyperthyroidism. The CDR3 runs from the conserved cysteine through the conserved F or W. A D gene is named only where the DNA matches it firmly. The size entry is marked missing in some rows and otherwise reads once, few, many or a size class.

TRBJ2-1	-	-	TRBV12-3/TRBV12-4	CASSLEIGEQFF	TGTGCCAGCAGTTTGGAGATAGGTGAGCAGTTCTTC
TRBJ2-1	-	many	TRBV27	CASSFSAIYNEQFF	TGTGCCAGCAGTTTTAGCGCTATTTACAATGAGCAGTTCTTC
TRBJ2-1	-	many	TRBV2	CASRKEGHEQFF	TGTGCCAGCCGAAAGGAGGGGCATGAGCAGTTCTTC
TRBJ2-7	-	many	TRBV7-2	CASSLKGGMSSYEQYF	TGTGCCAGCAGCTTAAAGGGGGGCATGAGCTCCTACGAGCAGTACTTC
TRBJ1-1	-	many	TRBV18	CASSPEIMNTEAFF	TGTGCCAGCTCACCAGAGATCATGAACACTGAAGCTTTCTTT
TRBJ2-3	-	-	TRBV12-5	CASGSSPRLDTQYF	TGTGCTAGTGGTTCTAGCCCCCGCTTGGATACGCAGTATTTT
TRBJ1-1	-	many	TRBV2	CASSDSGWNTEAFF	TGTGCCAGCAGTGATTCGGGATGGAACACTGAAGCTTTCTTT
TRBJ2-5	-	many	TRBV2	CASSELAYQYF	TGTGCCAGCAGTGAACTAGCGTATCAGTACTTC
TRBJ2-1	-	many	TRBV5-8	CASSLDDYNEQFF	TGTGCCAGCAGCTTGGACGATTACAATGAGCAGTTCTTC
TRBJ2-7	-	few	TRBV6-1	CASRQNPGAYRSSYEQYF	TGTGCCAGCAGACAAAACCCGGGAGCCTACAGATCCTCCTACGAGCAGTACTTC
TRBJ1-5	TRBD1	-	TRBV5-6	CASSPAGQGNQPQHF	TGTGCCAGCAGTCCGGCGGGACAGGGGAATCAGCCCCAGCATTTT
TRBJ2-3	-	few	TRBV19	CASSTVMGGIQNTQYF	TGTGCCAGTAGTACCGTTATGGGGGGAATACAGAATACGCAGTATTTT
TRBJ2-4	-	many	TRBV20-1	CSAPSSSGTKNIQYF	TGCAGTGCCCCCAGTTCCTCAGGGACCAAAAACATTCAGTACTTC
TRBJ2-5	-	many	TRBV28	CASSEGGGPQETQYF	TGTGCCAGCAGTGAAGGTGGGGGCCCCCAAGAGACCCAGTACTTC
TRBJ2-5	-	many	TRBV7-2	CASSLAQGYQETQYF	TGTGCCAGCAGCTTAGCGCAGGGGTACCAAGAGACCCAGTACTTC
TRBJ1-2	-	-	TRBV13	CASSSIKTAGPRGGYTF	TGTGCCAGCAGCTCCATCAAAACGGCAGGTCCCCGAGGTGGCTACACCTTC
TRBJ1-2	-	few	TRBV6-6	CASSYGGRGGYTF	TGTGCCAGCAGTTACGGGGGGCGGGGTGGCTACACCTTC
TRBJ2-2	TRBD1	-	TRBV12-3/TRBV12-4	CASTPIQGAGELFF	TGTGCCAGCACCCCCATTCAGGGGGCCGGGGAGCTGTTTTTT
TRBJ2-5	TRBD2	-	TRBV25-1	CASSEFGGREETQYF	TGTGCCAGCAGTGAATTTGGCGGGAGAGAGGAGACCCAGTACTTC
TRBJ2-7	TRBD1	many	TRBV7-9	CASSFLQGDHEQYF	TGTGCCAGCAGCTTCCTACAGGGGGACCACGAGCAGTACTTC
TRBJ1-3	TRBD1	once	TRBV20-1	CSAKQGGDTIYF	TGCAGTGCTAAACAGGGGGGGGACACCATATATTTT
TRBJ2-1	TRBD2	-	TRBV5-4	CASSAGGADNEQFF	TGTGCCAGCAGCGCGGGAGGCGCAGACAATGAGCAGTTCTTC
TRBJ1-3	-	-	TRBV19	CASSLIGAGNTIYF	TGTGCCAGTAGTCTGATAGGTGCTGGAAACACCATATATTTT
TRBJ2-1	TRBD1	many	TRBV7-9	CASSLTLTGFGNEQFF	TGTGCCAGCAGCTTAACTCTGACAGGGTTTGGGAATGAGCAGTTCTTC
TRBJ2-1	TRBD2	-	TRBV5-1	CASSSRGSQINEQFF	TGCGCCAGCAGCTCCCGCGGGAGTCAAATCAATGAGCAGTTCTTC
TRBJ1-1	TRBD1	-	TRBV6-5	CASSYSLGQVNTEAFF	TGTGCCAGCAGTTACTCCTTGGGACAGGTGAACACTGAAGCTTTCTTT
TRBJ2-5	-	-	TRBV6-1	CASRPGIGRQETQYF	TGTGCCAGCAGACCAGGGATAGGGAGGCAAGAGACCCAGTACTTC
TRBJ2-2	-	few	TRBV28	CASISPGPGGGELFF	TGTGCCAGCATTAGCCCGGGGCCGGGCGGCGGGGAGCTGTTTTTT
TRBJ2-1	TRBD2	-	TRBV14	CASSQKEREGRSEQFF	TGTGCCAGCAGCCAAAAAGAGCGGGAGGGCCGCTCGGAGCAGTTCTTC
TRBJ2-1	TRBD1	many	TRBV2	CASKGRTGANEQFF	TGTGCCAGCAAAGGGAGGACAGGGGCGAATGAGCAGTTCTTC